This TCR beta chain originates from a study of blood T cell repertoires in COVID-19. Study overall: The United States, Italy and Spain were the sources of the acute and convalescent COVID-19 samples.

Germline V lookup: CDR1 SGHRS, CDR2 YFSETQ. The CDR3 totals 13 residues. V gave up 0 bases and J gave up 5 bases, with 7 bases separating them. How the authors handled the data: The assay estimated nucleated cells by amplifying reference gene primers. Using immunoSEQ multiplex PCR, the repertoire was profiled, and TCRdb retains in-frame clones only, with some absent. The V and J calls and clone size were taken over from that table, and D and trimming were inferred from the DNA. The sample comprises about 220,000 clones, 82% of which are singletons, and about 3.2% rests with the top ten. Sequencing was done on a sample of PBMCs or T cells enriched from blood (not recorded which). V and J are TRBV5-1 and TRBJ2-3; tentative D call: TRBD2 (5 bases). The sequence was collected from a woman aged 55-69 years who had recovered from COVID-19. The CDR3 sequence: CASSLGGEDTQYF. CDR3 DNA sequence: TGCGCCAGCAGCTTGGGGGGAGAAGATACGCAGTATTTT.